This is a list of T cell receptor delta chains from one sample in a study of Vδ1+ human thymocytes. TCRdb redid clone calling on the multiplex PCR reads using CATT. Here the sample spans tens of thousands of delta-chain clones, about 16% being singletons. The sequenced material came from Vdelta1+ gamma-delta thymocytes from the thymus. These receptors all come from a girl in the first two years of life who had congenital heart surgery. Each CDR3 is given without its conserved first and last residue. Only part of the rows carry a size: once, few, many, or a class if the clone is expanded.

size,J,V,length,CDR3
.,TRDJ1,TRDV1,17,ALGVPPSPTYWATDKLI
few,TRDJ1,TRDV1,15,ALGESILGDPTDKLI
few,TRDJ1,TRDV1,19,ALGELAPYRRGLKYTDKLI
few,TRDJ1,TRDV3,7,AFSDKPI
.,TRDJ1,TRDV1,13,ALGSGDIDTDKLI
.,TRDJ1,TRDV2,11,ACEGLDTDKLI
.,TRDJ1,TRDV1,20,ALGELSYSVTGGYGHTDKPI
.,TRDJ1,TRDV1,10,ALGEGSFELI
.,TRDJ1,TRDV2,15,ACDTGVLLLYTDKLI
few,TRDJ1,TRDV1,15,ALGDNTGGYYTDKLI
few,TRDJ1,TRDV1,19,ALGAALERTGTEPYTDKLI
.,TRDJ1,TRDV1,15,ALGDQPLGDTHDKLI
few,TRDJ1,TRDV2,15,ACDHILGEAYTDKLI
few,TRDJ1,TRDV2,16,ACDMNGGRHPYTDKLI
few,TRDJ1,TRDV1,15,ALGEPGGIRYTDKLI
few,TRDJ1,TRDV1,17,ALGTLLRGEGAYTDKLI
.,TRDJ1,TRDV1,16,ALGEPPFLLGLRGKLI
.,TRDJ1,TRDV1,19,ALGEFSPPTLLGDICNKLI
few,TRDJ1,TRDV1,15,ALGEQSQGKYTDKLI
few,TRDJ1,TRDV1,15,ALGELLHGEGTDKLI
.,TRDJ1,TRDV1,13,ALGFPLPYTDKLI
.,TRDJ1,TRDV1,13,ALGVAFPYTDKLI
.,TRDJ1,TRDV1,21,ALGDPPPLPYWGIEGGTDKLI
.,TRDJ1,TRDV1,14,ALGEILHTGGSKLI
.,TRDJ1,TRDV1,16,ALGEPDPVHRGGNKLI
.,TRDJ1,TRDV1,16,ALGELRTSPTYTDKLI
.,TRDJ1,TRDV1,19,ALGEPPHHFYEYWGGFKLI
.,TRDJ1,TRDV1,14,ALGVARCGGSDKLI
few,TRDJ1,TRDV1,22,ALGEAACFTGGYARPLYTDKLI
.,TRDJ1,TRDV1,16,ALGGPRLPTWDTDKLI
.,TRDJ1,TRDV1,17,ALGEPTRGGYPYTDKLI
few,TRDJ1,TRDV1,16,ALGEVRGSCSGTDKLI
.,TRDJ1,TRDV1,13,ALGEIGSGVLKLI
few,TRDJ1,TRDV1,15,ALGDTLTATYTDKLI
.,TRDJ1,TRDV1,18,ALGGSPPLYWGQPTDKLI
.,TRDJ1,TRDV1,20,ALGESQDGSIWGIRSTDKLI
few,TRDJ1,TRDV1,23,ALGELREPPSYWGILGVRHDKLI
few,TRDJ1,TRDV1,17,ALGEAFFRGIRNTDKLI
.,TRDJ1,TRDV1,22,ALGELDFPYYWGILEGYTDKLI
few,TRDJ1,TRDV1,15,ALGERNVLGTYDKLI
.,TRDJ1,TRDV1,18,ALGEPTLGLPFDCADKLI
few,TRDJ1,TRDV1,10,ALGVLPDKLI
.,TRDJ1,TRDV1,21,ALGGQVGPEPSIPGDPTDKLI
.,TRDJ1,TRDV1,20,ALGLAYRRVLGDTRYTDKLI
few,TRDJ1,TRDV1,23,ALVGVIPEPSQYWGIRGNTDKLI
.,TRDJ1,TRDV1,22,ALGEGALRITGGPCSGNTDKLI